Listed below are T cell receptor beta chains from one sample, sequenced in a study of T-cell reconstitution after alpha-beta-depleted transplantation in children. TCRdb itself ran the PCR reads through MiXCR, one entry per CDR3 protein. The sample carries approximately 270,000 distinct CDR3 sequences, around 9.6% recorded once. Here the sequenced sample was PBMCs from the stem cell graft donor, taken from the stem cell graft. Every receptor here comes from a human donor who donated a stem cell graft to a child with SCID. Each CDR3 is given with its conserved first and last residue. The D gene is left open where the match is weak. Only part of the rows carry a size: once, few, many, or a class if the clone is expanded.

cdr3_nt cdr3_aa d_call v_call clone_size j_call
TGTGCCAGCAGCTGGGACAGGGGTAAGGACACTGAAGCTTTCTTT CASSWDRGKDTEAFF TRBD1 TRBV7-9 few TRBJ1-1
TGTGCCAGCAGTGGGGGTAGGCAGCCCCAGCATTTT CASSGGRQPQHF - TRBV2 many TRBJ1-5
TGCAGTGCTAGAGAGGCGGACAAGCAGTACTTC CSAREADKQYF - TRBV20-1 few TRBJ2-7
TGTGCCAGTAGTACAGACAGATCTAGCAATCAGCCCCAGCATTTT CASSTDRSSNQPQHF - TRBV19 few TRBJ1-5
TGCGCCAGCAGCGTAGGAGATGAAAAACTGTTTTTT CASSVGDEKLFF - TRBV5-1 - TRBJ1-4
TGTGCCAGCAGTTCTCCTTCCGGGACAGGGCTCACCGGGGAGCTGTTTTTT CASSSPSGTGLTGELFF TRBD1 TRBV27 - TRBJ2-2
TGCAGTGCTAGAGATTTACTGGGGGATGAAAAACTGTTTTTT CSARDLLGDEKLFF - TRBV20-1 - TRBJ1-4
TGCAGTGCTAGAGTCCCAGGGAAGGACTACGAGCAGTACTTC CSARVPGKDYEQYF - TRBV20-1 - TRBJ2-7
TGTGCCAGCAGCTTGGATCCCAAAGCAGCAGATACGCAGTATTTT CASSLDPKAADTQYF - TRBV5-4 - TRBJ2-3
TGTGCCAGCAGCAAAGCACAGGGCGACACAGATACGCAGTATTTT CASSKAQGDTDTQYF - TRBV21-1 few TRBJ2-3
TGCGCCAGCAGCCAAGACCCTGGGGCGGACTATGGCTACACCTTC CASSQDPGADYGYTF - TRBV4-1 - TRBJ1-2
TGTGCCAGCAGCCAAGGCGGGGGAATATACGAGCAGTACTTC CASSQGGGIYEQYF TRBD2 TRBV3-1 - TRBJ2-7
TGCGCCAGCAGCTTGGGGACAAACAACTATGGCTACACCTTC CASSLGTNNYGYTF - TRBV5-1 - TRBJ1-2
TGCAGTGCTAGAGTTGTAGCGGAGACCCAGTACTTC CSARVVAETQYF - TRBV20-1 - TRBJ2-5
TGTGCCAGCAGTAATTCAGGGGTGGGGGAGCAGTACTTC CASSNSGVGEQYF - TRBV25-1 few TRBJ2-7
TGTGCCAGCAGCCGGGGACTTCGGGAGACCCAGTACTTC CASSRGLRETQYF - TRBV12-3/TRBV12-4 many TRBJ2-5
TGTGCCAGCAGTTTCCGCAACCTAAACCCTGGAAACACCATATATTTT CASSFRNLNPGNTIYF - TRBV12-3/TRBV12-4 few TRBJ1-3
TGTGCCAGCAGCCAAGAGTATGGGGTCACTGAAGCTTTCTTT CASSQEYGVTEAFF - TRBV4-2 - TRBJ1-1
TGTGCCAGCAGCCTTAGTATCCATGAGACCCAGTACTTC CASSLSIHETQYF - TRBV11-2 - TRBJ2-5
TGTGCCAGCAGCGGTCAGGGGAACACTGAAGCTTTCTTT CASSGQGNTEAFF - TRBV9 many TRBJ1-1
TGTGCCAGCAGCGTAGGTGGGGAGAACACTGAAGCTTTCTTT CASSVGGENTEAFF - TRBV9 many TRBJ1-1
TGTGCCAGCAGCTTGCGGAACGGGGAGCTGTTTTTT CASSLRNGELFF - TRBV7-9 - TRBJ2-2
TGCAGTGCTAGAGATTACATCCACGGGGAAAAACTGTTTTTT CSARDYIHGEKLFF - TRBV20-1 - TRBJ1-4
TGTGCCAGCAAGGCGACACCAAACTACGAGCAGTACTTC CASKATPNYEQYF - TRBV6-1 few TRBJ2-7
TGCGCCAGCAGTGATTCGTTAGCGGGGACCTACGAGCAGTACTTC CASSDSLAGTYEQYF TRBD2 TRBV10-2 - TRBJ2-7
TGTGCCAGCAGCCCACCAAAGGATACGCAGTATTTT CASSPPKDTQYF - TRBV7-9 few TRBJ2-3
TGTGCCAGTGGGAGAGCGGGGGGCTCTATAAACTACAATGAGCAGTTCTTC CASGRAGGSINYNEQFF TRBD2 TRBV6-1 few TRBJ2-1
TGTGCCAGCAGTGAAGGAACAGGCTCTAACTATGGCTACACCTTC CASSEGTGSNYGYTF - TRBV6-1 - TRBJ1-2
TGTGCCAGCAGCTCCAATCAGGTCACGGACAGGGTTCCCTACGAGCAGTACTTC CASSSNQVTDRVPYEQYF TRBD1 TRBV11-1 - TRBJ2-7
TGCGCCAGCAGCCCGGGACAACCTTTCCTATTCTTC CASSPGQPFLFF - TRBV5-1 few TRBJ2-7
TGTGCCAGCAGACCAGGGGCAGGGGGGCAGCCCCAGCATTTT CASRPGAGGQPQHF TRBD1 TRBV6-1 - TRBJ1-5
TGTGCCATCAGCGCCCGGGGGTTGTACGAGCAGTACTTC CAISARGLYEQYF - TRBV10-3 - TRBJ2-7
TGTGCCAGCAGTCCCTCTCGGCGGGGTGTCCCAGATACGCGGTATTTT CASSPSRRGVPDTRYF - TRBV12-3/TRBV12-4 - TRBJ2-3
TGTGCCAGCCAGGACAGAGCCAATCAGCCCCAGCATTTT CASQDRANQPQHF - TRBV6-1 - TRBJ1-5
TGTGCCATCTCTAAAGAGGGAGACGACGGCTACACCTTC CAISKEGDDGYTF - TRBV10-3 many TRBJ1-2
TGCGCCAGCAGCTTGATGGGGCCCGACGGCTACAATGAGCAGTTCTTC CASSLMGPDGYNEQFF - TRBV5-1 - TRBJ2-1
TGTGCCAGCAGCTCCGGACTAGCGGGGGGGTATATCCAAGAGACCCAGTACTTC CASSSGLAGGYIQETQYF TRBD2 TRBV7-7 once TRBJ2-5
TGTGCCAGCAGCCTCCGTGGGCGTAGGGACCAGTACTTC CASSLRGRRDQYF - TRBV11-2 few TRBJ2-5
TGTGCTAGCAGCTTAAAACCGGGGTCCTCCTACGAGCAGTACTTC CASSLKPGSSYEQYF - TRBV7-7 - TRBJ2-7
TGTGCCAGCAGCCCAAGGAAGGGGTCTCATAACTATGGCTACACCTTC CASSPRKGSHNYGYTF - TRBV9 few TRBJ1-2
TGTGCCAGCAGCCTCACAGGGGCCCAAGAGACCCAGTACTTC CASSLTGAQETQYF TRBD1 TRBV5-4 many TRBJ2-5
TGCGCCAGCAGTGAAACCTTCTGGGGGAAGGGCGAGCAGTACTTC CASSETFWGKGEQYF - TRBV10-2 many TRBJ2-7
TGTGCCAGCAGCCCCGGGACACTGGATGGCTACACCTTC CASSPGTLDGYTF - TRBV5-5 - TRBJ1-2
TGTGCCAGCAGCTTGAACCCAGGTGAAGCTTTCTTT CASSLNPGEAFF - TRBV5-6 many TRBJ1-1
TGTGCCATCACCTCGGGGCGGGCGCACACCGGGGAGCTGTTTTTT CAITSGRAHTGELFF - TRBV10-3 - TRBJ2-2
TGTGCCAGCAGCACGAGGGGGGGAATCCATGGCTACACCTTC CASSTRGGIHGYTF - TRBV7-6 - TRBJ1-2
TGTGCCAGCAGCGTGACAGGGACTGAGCAGTACTTC CASSVTGTEQYF - TRBV9 - TRBJ2-7
TGTGCCACCACCGGTTATTCCGACAATGAGCAGTTCTTC CATTGYSDNEQFF - TRBV15 many TRBJ2-1
TGTGCCAGCAGCCTCGGACTTGTCCCCGGGGAGCTGTTTTTT CASSLGLVPGELFF - TRBV14 - TRBJ2-2
TGCGCCAGCAGCTTTACTAGCTCACGCACAGATACGCAGTATTTT CASSFTSSRTDTQYF - TRBV5-1 few TRBJ2-3
TGTGCCAGTCGGGGGGCTGCGGCCTACGAGCAGTACTTC CASRGAAAYEQYF - TRBV19 - TRBJ2-7